Sequencing of this TCR beta chain was carried out in a study of cytomegalovirus exposure and HLA in healthy donors. There were likely unrecorded immune exposures, though donors were nominally healthy when sampled. CDR1 MNHNS and CDR2 SASEGT come from the germline V gene. CDR3 length: 13 residues. Losses at the gene ends were 5 bases for V and 4 bases for J; bases not matched to a gene: 2. Study findings and constraints: Cytomegalovirus association was assigned to approximately 180 TCR beta chains. A later analysis linked a missense DCLRE1C variant to TCR beta V- and J-gene trimming. Several of the most significant clusters were apparently associated with common viral pathogens in a later analysis.

The PCR made use of 60 Vbeta and 13 Jbeta primers. TCRdb's copy holds only in-frame clones and misses some; the assay was immunoSEQ multiplex PCR. The sample shows approximately 81,000 clones, over 65% of them seen only once. Points on this clone: Antigen: not known.

The sequence was collected from a man aged 45 to 65 in good health and CMV-seropositive. The V gene is TRBV6-1, the J gene TRBJ2-7; TRBD2 matches 10 bases. Specimen: PBMCs. This CDR3 reads CASSLAGEYEQYF. As DNA, the CDR3 is TGTGCCAGCAGTCTAGCGGGAGAATACGAGCAGTACTTC.